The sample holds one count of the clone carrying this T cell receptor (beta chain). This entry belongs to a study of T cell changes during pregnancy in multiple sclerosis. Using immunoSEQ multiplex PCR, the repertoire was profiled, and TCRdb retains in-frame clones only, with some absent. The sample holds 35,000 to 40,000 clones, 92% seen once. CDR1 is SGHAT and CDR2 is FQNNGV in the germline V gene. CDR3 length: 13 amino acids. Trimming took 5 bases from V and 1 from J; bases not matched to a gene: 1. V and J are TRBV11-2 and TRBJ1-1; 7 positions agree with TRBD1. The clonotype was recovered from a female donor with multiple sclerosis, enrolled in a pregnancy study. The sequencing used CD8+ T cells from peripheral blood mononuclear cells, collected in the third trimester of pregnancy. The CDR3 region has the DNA TGTGCCAGCAGCCGGACAGGGAACACTGAAGCTTTCTTT. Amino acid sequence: CASSRTGNTEAFF. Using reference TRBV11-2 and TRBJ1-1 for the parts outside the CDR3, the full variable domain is EAGVAQSPRYKIIEKRQSVAFWCNPISGHATLYWYQQILGQGPKLLIQFQNNGVVDDSQLPKDRFSAERLKGVDSTLKIQPAKLEDSAVYLCASSRTGNTEAFFGQGTRLTVV.